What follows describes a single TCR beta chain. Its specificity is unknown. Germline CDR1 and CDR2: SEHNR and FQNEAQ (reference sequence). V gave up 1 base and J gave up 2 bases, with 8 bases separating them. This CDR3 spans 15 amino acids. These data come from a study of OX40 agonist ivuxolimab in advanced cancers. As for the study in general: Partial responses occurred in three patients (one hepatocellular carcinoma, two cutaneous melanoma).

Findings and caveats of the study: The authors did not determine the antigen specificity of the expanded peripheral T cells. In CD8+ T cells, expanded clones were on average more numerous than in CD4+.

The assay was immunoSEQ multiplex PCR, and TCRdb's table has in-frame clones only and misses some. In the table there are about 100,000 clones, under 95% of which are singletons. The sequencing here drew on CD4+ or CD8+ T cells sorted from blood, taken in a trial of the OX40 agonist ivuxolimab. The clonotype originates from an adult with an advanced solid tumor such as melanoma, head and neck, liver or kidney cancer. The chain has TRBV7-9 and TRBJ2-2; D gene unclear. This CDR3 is CASSLVSANTGELFF. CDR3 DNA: TGTGCCAGCAGCTTAGTGTCCGCTAACACCGGGGAGCTGTTTTTT.